This T cell receptor beta chain came from a study of blood T cell repertoires in COVID-19. Overall study context: Samples taken during acute and convalescent COVID-19 were collected in the United States, Italy and Spain. T cells, B-cell-depleted T cells, or PBMCs provided the cDNA or gDNA that served as material.

The germline V gene encodes CDR1 SGDLS and CDR2 YYNGEE. V was cut by 7 bases and J by 3 bases, with 13 bases left in between. The CDR3 covers 13 residues. Per the original data handling: Researchers report that nucleated cell counts were estimated from reference gene primer amplification. Sequenced by immunoSEQ multiplex PCR; TCRdb stores in-frame clones only, minus some. V, J and clone size are those of that table, while D and trimming were read from the DNA. The sample lists 150,000 to 180,000 clones, roughly 80% seen once, with about 0.58% in the top ten. The sequence came from a man aged 60 to 75 with acute or convalescent COVID-19. This chain links TRBV9 with TRBJ1-1; D is unresolved. The sequenced material came from peripheral blood. Written as DNA, the CDR3 is TGTGCCAGCTCCTTTGAGGCGCACACTGAAGCTTTCTTT. Its protein product is CASSFEAHTEAFF.